The 23 T cell receptor beta chains below come from one sample, sequenced in a study of response to subunit inactivated influenza vaccine. TCRdb analysed the RT-PCR reads with MiXCR anew, one entry per CDR3 protein. The sample contains a few hundred thousand distinct CDR3 sequences, less than 7.5% of which appear only once. The sequencing used PBMCs from blood, collected less than 30 months after vaccination. Receptor source: a man aged 50 to 69 who received an inactivated influenza vaccine.

This clonotype was observed a handful of times. The chain has TRBV29-1 and TRBJ2-7; the match to TRBD1 covers 7 bases. This CDR3 is 14 amino acids long. V lost 5 bases, J lost 2 bases, and 9 bases stayed unmatched. CDR1 SQVTM and CDR2 ANQGSEA come from the germline V gene. This CDR3 is CSVPLGTAAYEQYF. In nucleotides, the CDR3 is TGCAGCGTTCCACTCGGGACAGCCGCCTACGAGCAGTACTTC.

The chain combines TRBV11-2 with TRBJ2-4; D possibly corresponds to TRBD2 (7 bases). CDR1 is SGHAT and CDR2 is FQNNGV in the germline V gene. The CDR3 is 17 amino acids. V was shortened by 1 base and J by 2 bases, with 15 bases between the two germline ends. As DNA, the CDR3 is TGTGCCAGCAGCTTAGTAGGGGGAGGGGGGACCAAAAACATTCAGTACTTC. Encoded protein: CASSLVGGGGTKNIQYF.

This clonotype was detected only a few times. CDR3 in amino acids: CASSRGEYTPNTQYF. As DNA, the CDR3 is TGTGCCAGCAGTCGTGGGGAGTACACCCCTAATACGCAGTATTTT. The chain is built from TRBV4-2 and TRBJ2-3, with a tentative D call TRBD2 (5 bases). V lost 6 bases and J lost 7, with 20 bases in between. Germline lookup yields CDR1 LGHNA and CDR2 YNFKEQ. The CDR3 totals 15 residues.

This clonotype has just a few counts. The chain carries TRBV3-1 and TRBJ1-3; the D is unclear. V shed 6 bases and J shed 3 bases, with 12 bases lying between them. From germline, CDR1 is LGHDT and CDR2 YNNKEL (reference sequence). This CDR3 spans 14 amino acids. The CDR3: CASRRTDLGNTIYF. CDR3 sequence (DNA): TGTGCCAGCAGGCGGACCGACCTTGGAAACACCATATATTTT.

This clonotype was recorded many times. The rearrangement links TRBV3-1 to TRBJ2-1, with D hard to call. This CDR3 is built from 17 residues. The V end was cut by 0 bases, the J end by 0 bases, with 12 bases between. Germline CDR1 is LGHDT and CDR2 is YNNKEL (reference sequence). CDR3 in DNA: TGTGCCAGCAGCCAAGAATACAGAAGTCTCTCCTACAATGAGCAGTTCTTC. Encoded protein: CASSQEYRSLSYNEQFF.

This chain connects TRBV4-3 to TRBJ2-7; either TRBD1 or TRBD2 may fit D (5 bases each). CDR3 length: 16 amino acids. V was shortened by 2 bases and J by 3 bases, with 17 bases between the two germline ends. Germline lookup yields CDR1 LGHNA and CDR2 YSLEER. Here the CDR3 reads CASSQKFTGGGYEQYF. The DNA for the CDR3 is TGCGCCAGCAGCCAAAAATTCACAGGTGGAGGCTACGAGCAGTACTTC.

This clonotype was seen many times. J is TRBJ2-7 and V is TRBV12-3 or TRBV12-4; D ambiguous. Trimming cost V 6 bases and J 0 bases, with 12 bases left between them. This CDR3 has 14 amino acids. The chain's CDR3 is CASRKTGTSYEQYF. The CDR3 bases are TGTGCCAGCAGAAAGACGGGCACCTCCTACGAGCAGTACTTC.

In this sample, this clonotype turned up a few times. This sequence joins TRBV7-8 and TRBJ2-2; 7 bases align to TRBD1. The CDR3 has 14 residues. Losses at the gene ends were 7 bases for V and 6 bases for J; bases not matched to a gene: 8. Looked up from germline, CDR1 is SGHVS and CDR2 is FQNEAQ. CDR3 DNA: TGTGCCAGCACCCCATCGACAGGGCCCGGGGAGCTGTTTTTT. Translated: CASTPSTGPGELFF.

This clonotype was found many times. CDR3 nucleotide sequence: TGTGCCAGCAGCTTAAGAGGACAGGGTGGCCACGAGCAGTACTTC. As protein: CASSLRGQGGHEQYF. V gene TRBV5-5 combines with J gene TRBJ2-7; 8 bases align to TRBD1. Germline V gives CDR1 SGHKS, CDR2 YYEKEE (reference sequence). Losses at the gene ends were 2 bases for V and 5 bases for J; bases not matched to a gene: 9. This CDR3 comprises 15 residues.

This clonotype has only a few counts. J is TRBJ2-7 and V is TRBV7-8; TRBD1 agrees at 10 bases. J gave up 5 bases and V 2 bases, and 12 bases lay outside the gene matches. This CDR3 has 17 amino acids. The germline V gene has CDR1 SGHVS and CDR2 FQNEAQ. The CDR3 DNA follows: TGTGCCAGCAGCTTAAGCAGGTGGGGACAGGGGTCCGACGAGCAGTACTTC. This encodes CASSLSRWGQGSDEQYF.

This clonotype showed up just a few times. V is TRBV6-5 and J is TRBJ2-7; D is undetermined. The V end lost 5 bases, the J end lost 3 bases, and 23 bases lay between the germline ends. The CDR3 spans 17 residues. Germline CDR1 is MNHEY and CDR2 is SVGAGI. The CDR3 loop reads CASSHLDVGVMDYEQYF. The CDR3 nucleotides read TGTGCCAGCAGTCACCTCGACGTTGGTGTTATGGACTACGAGCAGTACTTC.

This clonotype was seen repeatedly, ten times or more. The chain uses TRBV20-1 and TRBJ2-1; D gene ambiguous. The CDR3 is made up of 14 amino acids. Trimming removed 0 bases at V and 5 bases at J, with 11 bases between. Germline V gene lookup returns CDR1 DFQATT and CDR2 SNEGSKA (reference sequence). CDR3 region: CSARDMGTHNEQFF. As DNA, the CDR3 is TGCAGTGCTAGAGATATGGGCACCCACAATGAGCAGTTCTTC.

This clonotype was detected ten times or more. This chain connects TRBV7-2 to TRBJ2-3, with 11 bases that match TRBD2. The V and J ends lost 4 bases and 0 bases, in that order; junction bases with no gene match: 0. CDR1 SGHTA and CDR2 FQGNSA come from the germline V gene. The CDR3 covers 15 residues. CDR3 DNA: TGTGCCAGCAGCTGGACTAGCGGGAGCACAGATACGCAGTATTTT. This codes for CASSWTSGSTDTQYF.

This clonotype has at least ten counts. The V gene is TRBV7-2, the J gene TRBJ2-2; D call uncertain. V gave up 1 base and J gave up 3 bases, with 3 bases separating them. The CDR3 covers 13 residues. Germline lookup yields CDR1 SGHTA and CDR2 FQGNSA. The CDR3 nucleotides read TGTGCCAGCAGCTTAGGGTACACCGGGGAGCTGTTTTTT. Translated, it gives CASSLGYTGELFF.

The V gene is TRBV11-2, the J gene TRBJ1-2; D not certain. This CDR3 is built from 13 residues. V dropped 5 bases and J dropped 8 bases, with 15 bases sitting between them. Per the germline V gene, CDR1 is SGHAT and CDR2 is FQNNGV. CDR3 in DNA: TGTGCCAGCAGCCCCCGGACGGACGGCGGCTACACCTTC. Translated: CASSPRTDGGYTF.

The sample holds many counts of this clonotype. V usage is TRBV4-2 and J usage is TRBJ1-4; D may be TRBD1 (6 bases). The CDR3 runs to 16 residues. The V and J ends lost 0 bases and 4 bases respectively, with 12 bases between them. Germline V gene lookup returns CDR1 LGHNA and CDR2 YNFKEQ. CDR3 DNA sequence: TGTGCCAGCAGCCAAGATTTTAGGACAGTTAATGAAAAACTGTTTTTT. Its protein product is CASSQDFRTVNEKLFF.

This clonotype was found many times. V is TRBV21-1 and J is TRBJ2-1; no DNA check was done on the table's D call, TRBD1. TRBV21-1 is deemed a pseudogene. There are 14 residues in the CDR3. The CDR3 DNA reads as TGTGCCCCTAGCCCACAGGACCAACACAATGAGCAGTTCTTC. This codes for CAPSPQDQHNEQFF.

V and J are TRBV9 and TRBJ1-3, with 7 bases matching TRBD1. The trim removed 4 bases at V and 0 bases at J, leaving 7 bases unmatched. The germline V gene encodes CDR1 SGDLS and CDR2 YYNGEE. There are 16 residues in the CDR3. CDR3 sequence reads: CASSPRQGNSGNTIYF. CDR3 nucleotide sequence: TGTGCCAGCAGCCCACGACAGGGAAACTCTGGAAACACCATATATTTT.

This clonotype has just a few counts. The chain recombines TRBV4-3 with TRBJ2-7, with TRBD2 matching 7 bases. With V trimmed by 4 bases and J by 3 bases, 6 bases remained unmatched. Germline V gene sequence: CDR1 LGHNA, CDR2 YSLEER. The CDR3 covers 14 residues. The CDR3 protein is CASSLQSGVYEQYF. CDR3 sequence (DNA): TGCGCCAGCAGCCTACAAAGCGGGGTCTACGAGCAGTACTTC.

This clonotype turned up a few times. The chain couples TRBV29-1 to TRBJ2-5; D is uncertain. Trimming removed 3 bases at V and 5 bases at J, with 7 bases between. CDR1 is SQVTM, CDR2 ANQGSEA, per germline. The CDR3 extends over 11 amino acids. Here the CDR3 DNA reads TGCAGCGTTGATACGAGTGAGACCCAGTACTTC. Its protein product is CSVDTSETQYF. Using reference TRBV29-1 and TRBJ2-5 for the parts outside the CDR3, the full variable domain is SAVISQKPSRDICQRGTSLTIQCQVDSQVTMMFWYRQQPGQSLTLIATANQGSEATYESGFVIDKFPISRPNLTFSTLTVSNMSPEDSSIYLCSVDTSETQYFGPGTRLLVL.

This clonotype has ten or more counts. This chain's CDR3 is CASSPELAGYNEQFF. CDR3 nucleotides: TGTGCCAGCAGTCCGGAACTAGCGGGGTACAATGAGCAGTTCTTC. V is TRBV12-3 or TRBV12-4 and J is TRBJ2-1; 10 bases fit TRBD2. The CDR3 covers 15 residues. V shed 5 bases and J 4 bases; nucleotides not matched to a gene: 5.

The chain employs TRBV6-1 and TRBJ1-3, with TRBD1 as a possible D gene (5 bases). CDR3 length: 15 amino acids. V lost 8 bases and J lost 0, with 14 bases in between. Germline V gene data show CDR1 as MNHNS and CDR2 as SASEGT. CDR3 in amino acids: CASQTSGSSGNTIYF. In nucleotides, the CDR3 is TGTGCCAGCCAAACCTCAGGGAGCTCTGGAAACACCATATATTTT.

This clonotype was picked up a small number of times. This chain joins TRBV19 and TRBJ2-5; D is possibly TRBD2 (5 bases). V was pared by 6 bases and J by 3 bases, with 14 bases between. This CDR3 comprises 14 residues. CDR1 and CDR2 from the germline V gene are LNHDA and SQIVND (reference sequence). CDR3 sequence reads: CASRTKTKEETQYF. In DNA form, the CDR3 reads TGTGCCAGTAGGACTAAAACGAAAGAAGAGACCCAGTACTTC.